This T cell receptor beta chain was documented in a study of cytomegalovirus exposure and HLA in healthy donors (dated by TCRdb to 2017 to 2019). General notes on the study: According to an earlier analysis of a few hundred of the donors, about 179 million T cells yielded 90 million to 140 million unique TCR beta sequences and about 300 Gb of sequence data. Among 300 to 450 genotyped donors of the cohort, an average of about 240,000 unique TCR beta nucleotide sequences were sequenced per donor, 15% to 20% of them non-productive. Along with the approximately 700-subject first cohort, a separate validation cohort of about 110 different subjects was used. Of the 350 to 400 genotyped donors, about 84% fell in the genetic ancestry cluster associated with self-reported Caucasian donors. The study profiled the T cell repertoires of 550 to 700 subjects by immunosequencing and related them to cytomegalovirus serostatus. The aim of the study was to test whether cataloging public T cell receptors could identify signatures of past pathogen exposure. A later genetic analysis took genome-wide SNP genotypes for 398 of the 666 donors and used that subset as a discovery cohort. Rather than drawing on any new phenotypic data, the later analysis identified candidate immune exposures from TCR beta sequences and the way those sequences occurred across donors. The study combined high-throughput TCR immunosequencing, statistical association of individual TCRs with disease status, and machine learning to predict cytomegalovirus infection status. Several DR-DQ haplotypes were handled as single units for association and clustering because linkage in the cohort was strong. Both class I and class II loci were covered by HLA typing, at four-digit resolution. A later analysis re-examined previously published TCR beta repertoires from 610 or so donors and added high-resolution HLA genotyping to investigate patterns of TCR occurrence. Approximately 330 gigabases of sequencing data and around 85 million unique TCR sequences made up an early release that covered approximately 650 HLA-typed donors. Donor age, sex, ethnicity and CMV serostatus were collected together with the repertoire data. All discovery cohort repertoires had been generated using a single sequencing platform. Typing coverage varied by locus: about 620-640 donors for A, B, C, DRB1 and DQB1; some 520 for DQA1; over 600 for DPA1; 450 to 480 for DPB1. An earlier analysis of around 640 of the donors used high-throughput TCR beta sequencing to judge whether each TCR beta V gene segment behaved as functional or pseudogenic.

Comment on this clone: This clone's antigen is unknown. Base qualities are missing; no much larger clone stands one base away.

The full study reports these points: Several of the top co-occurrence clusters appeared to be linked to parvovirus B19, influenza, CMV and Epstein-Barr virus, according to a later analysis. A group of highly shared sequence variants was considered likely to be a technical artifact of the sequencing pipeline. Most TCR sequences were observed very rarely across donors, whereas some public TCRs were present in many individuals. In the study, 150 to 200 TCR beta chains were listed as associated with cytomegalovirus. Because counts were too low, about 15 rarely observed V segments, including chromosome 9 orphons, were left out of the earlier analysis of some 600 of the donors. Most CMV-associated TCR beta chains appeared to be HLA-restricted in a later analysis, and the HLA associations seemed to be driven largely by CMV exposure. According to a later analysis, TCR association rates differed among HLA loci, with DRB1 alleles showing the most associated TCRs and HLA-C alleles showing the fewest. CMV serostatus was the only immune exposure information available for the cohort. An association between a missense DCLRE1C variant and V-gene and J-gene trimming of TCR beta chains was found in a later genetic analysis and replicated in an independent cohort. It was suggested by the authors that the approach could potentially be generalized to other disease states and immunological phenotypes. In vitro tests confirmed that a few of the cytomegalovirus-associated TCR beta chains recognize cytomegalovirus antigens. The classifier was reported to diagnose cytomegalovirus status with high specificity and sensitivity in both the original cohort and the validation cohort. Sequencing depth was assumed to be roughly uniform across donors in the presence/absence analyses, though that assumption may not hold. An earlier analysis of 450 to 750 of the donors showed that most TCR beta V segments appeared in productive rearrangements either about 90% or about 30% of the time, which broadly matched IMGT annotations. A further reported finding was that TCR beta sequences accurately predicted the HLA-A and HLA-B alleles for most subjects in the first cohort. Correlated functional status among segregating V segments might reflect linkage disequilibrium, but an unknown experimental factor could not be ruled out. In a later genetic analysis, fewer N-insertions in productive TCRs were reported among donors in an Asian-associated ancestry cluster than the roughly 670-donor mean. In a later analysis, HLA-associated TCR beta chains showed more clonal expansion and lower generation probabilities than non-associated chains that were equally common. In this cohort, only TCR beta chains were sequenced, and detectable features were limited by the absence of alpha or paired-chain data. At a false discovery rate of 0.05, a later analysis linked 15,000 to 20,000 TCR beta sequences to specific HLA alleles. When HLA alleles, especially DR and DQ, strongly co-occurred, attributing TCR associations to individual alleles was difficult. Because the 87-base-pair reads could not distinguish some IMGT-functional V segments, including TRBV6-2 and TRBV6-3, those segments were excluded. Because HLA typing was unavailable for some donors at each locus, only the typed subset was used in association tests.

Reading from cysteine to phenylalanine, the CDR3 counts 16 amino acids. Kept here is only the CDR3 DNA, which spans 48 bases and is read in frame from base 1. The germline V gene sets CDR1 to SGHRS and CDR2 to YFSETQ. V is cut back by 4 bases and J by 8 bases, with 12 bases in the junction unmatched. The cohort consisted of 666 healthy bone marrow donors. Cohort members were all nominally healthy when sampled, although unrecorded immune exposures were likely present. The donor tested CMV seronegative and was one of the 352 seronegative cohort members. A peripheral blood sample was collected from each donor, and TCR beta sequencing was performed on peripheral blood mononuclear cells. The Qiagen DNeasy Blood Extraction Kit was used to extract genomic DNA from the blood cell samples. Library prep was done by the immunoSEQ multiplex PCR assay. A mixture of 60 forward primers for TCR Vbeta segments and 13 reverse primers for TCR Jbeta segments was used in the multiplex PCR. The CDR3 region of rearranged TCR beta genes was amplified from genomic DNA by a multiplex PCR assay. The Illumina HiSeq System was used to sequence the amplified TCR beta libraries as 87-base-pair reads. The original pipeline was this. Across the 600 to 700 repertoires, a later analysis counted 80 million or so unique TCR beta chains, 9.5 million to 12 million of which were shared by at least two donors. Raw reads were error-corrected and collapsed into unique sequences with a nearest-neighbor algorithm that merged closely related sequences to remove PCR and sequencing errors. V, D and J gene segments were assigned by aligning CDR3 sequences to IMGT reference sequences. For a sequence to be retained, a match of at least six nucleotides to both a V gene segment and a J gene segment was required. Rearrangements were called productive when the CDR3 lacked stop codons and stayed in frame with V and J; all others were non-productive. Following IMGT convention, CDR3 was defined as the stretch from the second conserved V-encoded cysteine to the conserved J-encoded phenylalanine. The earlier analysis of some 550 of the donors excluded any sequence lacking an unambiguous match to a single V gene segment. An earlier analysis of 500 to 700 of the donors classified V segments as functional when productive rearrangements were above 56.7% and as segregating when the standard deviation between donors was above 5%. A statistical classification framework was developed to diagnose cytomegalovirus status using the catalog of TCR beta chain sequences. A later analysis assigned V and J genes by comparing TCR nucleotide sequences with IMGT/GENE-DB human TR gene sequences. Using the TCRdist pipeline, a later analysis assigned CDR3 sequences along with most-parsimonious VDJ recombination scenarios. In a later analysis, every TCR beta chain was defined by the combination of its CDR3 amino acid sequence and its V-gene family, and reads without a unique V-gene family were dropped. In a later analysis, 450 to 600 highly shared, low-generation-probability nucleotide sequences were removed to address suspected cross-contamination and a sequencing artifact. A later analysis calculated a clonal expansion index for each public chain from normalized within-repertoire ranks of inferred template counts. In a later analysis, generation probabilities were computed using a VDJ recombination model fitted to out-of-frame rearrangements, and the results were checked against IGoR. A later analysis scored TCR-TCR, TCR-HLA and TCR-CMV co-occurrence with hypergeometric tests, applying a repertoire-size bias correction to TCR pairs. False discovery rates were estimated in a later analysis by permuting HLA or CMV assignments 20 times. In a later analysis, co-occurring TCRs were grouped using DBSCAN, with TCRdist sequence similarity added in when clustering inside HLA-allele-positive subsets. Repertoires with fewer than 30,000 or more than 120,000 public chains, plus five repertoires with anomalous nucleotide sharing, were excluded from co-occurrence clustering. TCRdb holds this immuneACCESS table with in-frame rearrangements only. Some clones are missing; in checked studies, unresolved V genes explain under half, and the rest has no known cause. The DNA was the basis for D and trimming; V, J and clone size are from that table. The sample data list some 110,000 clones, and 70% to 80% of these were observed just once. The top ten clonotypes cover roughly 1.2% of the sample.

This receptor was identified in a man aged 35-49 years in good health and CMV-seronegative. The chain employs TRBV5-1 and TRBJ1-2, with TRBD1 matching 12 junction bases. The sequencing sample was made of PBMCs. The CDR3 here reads CASSIDWDRGREGYTF. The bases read TGCGCCAGCAGCATAGATTGGGACAGGGGGCGAGAAGGCTACACCTTC. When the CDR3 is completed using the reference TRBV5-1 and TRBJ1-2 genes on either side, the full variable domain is KAGVTQTPRYLIKTRGQQVTLSCSPISGHRSVSWYQQTPGQGLQFLFEYFSETQRNKGNFPGRFSGRQFSNSRSEMNVSTLELGDSALYLCASSIDWDRGREGYTFGSGTRLTVV.